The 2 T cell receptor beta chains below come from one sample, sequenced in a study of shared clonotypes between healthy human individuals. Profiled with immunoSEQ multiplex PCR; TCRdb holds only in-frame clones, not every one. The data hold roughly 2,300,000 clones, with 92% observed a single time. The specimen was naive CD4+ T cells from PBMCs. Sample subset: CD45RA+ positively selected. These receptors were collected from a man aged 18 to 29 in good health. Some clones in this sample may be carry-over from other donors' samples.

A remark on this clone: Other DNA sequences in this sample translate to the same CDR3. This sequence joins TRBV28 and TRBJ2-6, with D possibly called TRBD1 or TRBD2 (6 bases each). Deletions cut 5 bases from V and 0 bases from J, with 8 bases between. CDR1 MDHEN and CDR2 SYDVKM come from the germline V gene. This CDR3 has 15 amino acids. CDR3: CASSPGASGANVLTF. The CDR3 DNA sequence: TGTGCCAGCAGTCCGGGGGCCTCTGGGGCCAACGTCCTGACTTTC.

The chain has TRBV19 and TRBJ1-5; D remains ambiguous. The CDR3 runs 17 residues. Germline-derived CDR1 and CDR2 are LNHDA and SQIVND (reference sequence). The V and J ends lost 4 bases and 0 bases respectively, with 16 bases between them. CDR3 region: CASSTIQRSYSNQPQHF. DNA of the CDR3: TGTGCCAGTAGTACGATACAGAGATCCTATAGCAATCAGCCCCAGCATTTT.